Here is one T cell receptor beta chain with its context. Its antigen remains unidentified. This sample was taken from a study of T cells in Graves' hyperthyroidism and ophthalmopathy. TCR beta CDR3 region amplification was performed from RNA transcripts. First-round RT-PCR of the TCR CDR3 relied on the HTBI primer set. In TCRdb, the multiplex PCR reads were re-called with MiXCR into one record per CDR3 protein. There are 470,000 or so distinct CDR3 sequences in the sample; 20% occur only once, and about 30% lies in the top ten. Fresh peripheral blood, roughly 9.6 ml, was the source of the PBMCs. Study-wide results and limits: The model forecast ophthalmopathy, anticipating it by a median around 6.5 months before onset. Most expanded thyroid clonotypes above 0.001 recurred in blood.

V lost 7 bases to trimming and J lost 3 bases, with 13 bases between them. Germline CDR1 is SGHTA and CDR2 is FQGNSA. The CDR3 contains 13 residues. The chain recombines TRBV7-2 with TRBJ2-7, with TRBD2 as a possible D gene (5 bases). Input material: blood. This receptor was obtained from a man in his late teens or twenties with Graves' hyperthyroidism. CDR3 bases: TGTGCCAGCAACAACGGACTGGGCTACGAGCAGTACTTC. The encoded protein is CASNNGLGYEQYF.